This entry lists 4 T cell receptor beta chains sequenced from one sample in a study of cytomegalovirus exposure and HLA in healthy donors. Clones were sequenced by immunoSEQ multiplex PCR, and TCRdb holds only the in-frame ones, with some missing. The top ten clones hold 1.5% to 2% of a sample with 55,000 to 70,000 clones, about 89% of them seen once. The sequenced sample was PBMCs. The receptor source for this set is a woman younger than 35 in good health and CMV-seronegative.

The rearrangement joins TRBV5-6 to TRBJ2-7; D is possibly TRBD1 (5 bases). This CDR3 spans 15 amino acids. The germline V gene encodes CDR1 SGHDT and CDR2 YYEEEE. V lost 2 bases and J 6 bases, leaving 18 bases between the germline ends. Written as DNA, the CDR3 is TGTGCCAGCAGCTTATCTCTGGCAGGGATCGGCGAGCAGTACTTC. Amino acid sequence: CASSLSLAGIGEQYF.

J is TRBJ1-4 and V is TRBV7-2; tentative D call: TRBD1 (6 bases). The V and J ends lost 1 base and 7 bases respectively, with 13 bases between them. The CDR3 is 15 residues long. From germline, CDR1 is SGHTA and CDR2 FQGNSA. Here the CDR3 reads CASSLDGGLVEKLFF. The DNA for the CDR3 is TGTGCCAGCAGCTTAGATGGGGGCTTGGTTGAAAAACTGTTTTTT.

The chain couples TRBV18 to TRBJ2-5, with 11 positions matching TRBD1. CDR1 KGHSH and CDR2 LQKENI come from the germline V gene. V trimming: 4 bases; J trimming: 5 bases; junction bases outside the gene matches: 12. The CDR3 length is 17 residues. The CDR3 sequence is CASSRYEGQGDRETQYF. The CDR3 DNA sequence: TGTGCCAGCTCACGATATGAGGGACAGGGGGACCGCGAGACCCAGTACTTC.

J is TRBJ2-5 and V is TRBV7-9; D is unclear. CDR1 and CDR2 (germline): SEHNR, FQNEAQ (reference sequence). V was trimmed by 5 bases and J by 0 bases, leaving 13 bases between them. The CDR3 spans 15 residues. DNA for the CDR3: TGTGCCAGCAGCGATCCCCAGATGAACCAAGAGACCCAGTACTTC. Protein product: CASSDPQMNQETQYF.